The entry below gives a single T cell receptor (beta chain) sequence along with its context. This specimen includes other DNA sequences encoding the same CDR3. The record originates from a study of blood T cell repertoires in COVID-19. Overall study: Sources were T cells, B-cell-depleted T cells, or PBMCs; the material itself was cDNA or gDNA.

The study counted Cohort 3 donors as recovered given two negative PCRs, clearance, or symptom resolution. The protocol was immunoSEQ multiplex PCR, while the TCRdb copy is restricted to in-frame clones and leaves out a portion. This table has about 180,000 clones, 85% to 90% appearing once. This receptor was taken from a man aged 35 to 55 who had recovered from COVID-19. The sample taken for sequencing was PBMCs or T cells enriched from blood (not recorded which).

CDR3 bases: TGTGCCAGCAGCGTAGGCGGCACAGATACGCAGTATTTT. Its translation: CASSVGGTDTQYF. V and J are TRBV9 and TRBJ2-3; D gene unclear. This CDR3 has 13 amino acids. CDR1 is SGDLS, CDR2 YYNGEE, per germline. V dropped 0 bases and J dropped 1 base, with 3 bases sitting between them.